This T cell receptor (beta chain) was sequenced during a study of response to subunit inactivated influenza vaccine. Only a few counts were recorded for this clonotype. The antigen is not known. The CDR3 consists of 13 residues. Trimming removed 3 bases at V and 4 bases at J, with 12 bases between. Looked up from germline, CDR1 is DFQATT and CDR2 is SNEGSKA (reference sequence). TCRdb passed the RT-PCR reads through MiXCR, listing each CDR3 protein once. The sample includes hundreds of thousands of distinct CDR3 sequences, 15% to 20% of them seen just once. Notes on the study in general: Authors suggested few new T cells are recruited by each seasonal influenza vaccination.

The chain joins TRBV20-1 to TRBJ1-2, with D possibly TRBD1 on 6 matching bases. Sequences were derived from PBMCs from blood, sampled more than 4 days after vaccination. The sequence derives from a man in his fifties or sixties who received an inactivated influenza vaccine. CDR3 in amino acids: CSARSDSFYGYTF. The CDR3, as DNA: TGCAGTGCTAGGTCGGACAGCTTCTATGGCTACACCTTC.